Listed below are T cell receptor beta chains from one sample, sequenced in a study of naive and memory T cell subsets. TCRdb reprocessed the UMI-ligation and nested PCR reads via MiXCR and lists one record per CDR3 protein. There are about 150,000 distinct CDR3 sequences in the sample; 22% occur only once, and over 0.09% lies in the top ten. Sequenced material: naive CD4+ T cells from blood. The receptors shown here come from a human donor in good health. CDR3s include the opening cysteine and the closing phenylalanine or tryptophan. D genes are given only for firm matches. Not every row has a clone size; where given, it reads once, few, many or a size class.

j_call	d_call	v_call	clone_size	cdr3_nt	cdr3_aa
TRBJ2-2	TRBD2	TRBV9	few	TGTGCCAGCAGAAGGACTAGCGGTACGAACACCGGGGAGCTGTTTTTT	CASRRTSGTNTGELFF
TRBJ2-1	TRBD2	TRBV28	.	TGTGCCAGCCGACTAGCGGGTGGGAGGGACAATGAGCAGTTCTTC	CASRLAGGRDNEQFF
TRBJ2-7	.	TRBV29-1	.	TGCAGCGGAGTCCCGAGGACGGGGTCTGGCGAGCAGTACTTC	CSGVPRTGSGEQYF
TRBJ2-7	.	TRBV28	few	TGTGCCAGCAGTTTTAGCACACCGAGGGAGCAGTACTTC	CASSFSTPREQYF
TRBJ2-5	TRBD2	TRBV7-8	few	TGTGCCAGCAGCTTAGCGCTTTTAGCGGGAGGGCCGGAGACCCAGTACTTC	CASSLALLAGGPETQYF
TRBJ1-5	.	TRBV28	few	TGTGCCAGCGGACAGCTCCATCAGCCCCAGCATTTT	CASGQLHQPQHF
TRBJ2-3	.	TRBV5-1	.	TGCGCCAGCAGCTTGGGATCCCTTTTCACAGATACGCAGTATTTT	CASSLGSLFTDTQYF
TRBJ2-7	.	TRBV7-9	.	TGTGCCAGCAGCGCCGACCGAGTCCGCTACGAGCAGTACTTC	CASSADRVRYEQYF
TRBJ1-2	.	TRBV20-1	few	TGCAGTGCTAGAGACCCGAGTGGTGTCGACTATGGCTACACCTTC	CSARDPSGVDYGYTF
TRBJ1-2	TRBD1	TRBV15	few	TGTGCCACCAGCAGAGGACGAGGGACAGGAGGAGGCTATGGCTACACCTTC	CATSRGRGTGGGYGYTF
TRBJ2-1	.	TRBV12-3/TRBV12-4	few	TGTGCCAGCAGTTTGAAGGAGACAGGTGAGCAGTTCTTC	CASSLKETGEQFF
TRBJ1-2	TRBD1	TRBV28	few	TGTGCCAGCAGACCCGGGACAGGGAGTTATGGCTACACCTTC	CASRPGTGSYGYTF
TRBJ2-3	.	TRBV13	few	TGTGCCAGCAGCTTAGGCAAGGGGACACCAGCTCGCACAGATACGCAGTATTTT	CASSLGKGTPARTDTQYF
TRBJ1-1	.	TRBV14	.	TGTGCCAGCAGCCAAGCCGTTCGAGTCCCTGAAGCTTTCTTT	CASSQAVRVPEAFF
TRBJ1-5	TRBD1	TRBV28	few	TGTGCCAGCAGGGACGGGACAGGGGTTAGCAATCAGCCCCAGCATTTT	CASRDGTGVSNQPQHF
TRBJ1-1	.	TRBV28	few	TGTGCCAGCAGTTTTCTTCGGGGGAAGGTTGAAGCTTTCTTT	CASSFLRGKVEAFF
TRBJ2-2	.	TRBV7-3	many	TGTGCCAGCAGTCCCGTATATGACGGGGAGCTGTTTTTT	CASSPVYDGELFF
TRBJ2-2	.	TRBV9	few	TGTGCCAGCAGCGGGACTTCCACCGGGGAGCTGTTTTTT	CASSGTSTGELFF
TRBJ1-2	TRBD1	TRBV5-1	.	TGCGCCAGCAGCACGGGACAGGGGAACTATGGCTACACCTTC	CASSTGQGNYGYTF
TRBJ2-5	TRBD2	TRBV6-6	.	TGTGCCAGCGGAACGGGACTAGCGGGAGGCCAAGAGACCCAGTACTTC	CASGTGLAGGQETQYF
TRBJ1-2	TRBD1	TRBV7-9	few	TGTGCCAGCAGTGCCGGCACAGGGGAGGCCTTTGGCTACACCTTC	CASSAGTGEAFGYTF
TRBJ2-1	TRBD2	TRBV20-1	.	TGCAGTGCTAGGGGACTAGGCTACAATGAGCAGTTCTTC	CSARGLGYNEQFF
TRBJ2-7	TRBD1	TRBV20-1	.	TGCAGTGCTAGAACAACCGACAGGGGCTACCACGAGCAGTACTTC	CSARTTDRGYHEQYF
TRBJ2-1	TRBD2	TRBV6-6	once	TGTGCCAGCAGCTTAGCGGGAGTTGAACGCAATGAGCAGTTCTTC	CASSLAGVERNEQFF
TRBJ2-1	TRBD1	TRBV6-5	.	TGTGCCAGCAGGTCTTTAGGGACAGTCCTCTACAATGAGCAGTTCTTC	CASRSLGTVLYNEQFF
TRBJ2-7	TRBD1	TRBV28	.	TGTGCCAGCAGTTTCCGGGACAGGAGATTCTACGAGCAGTACTTC	CASSFRDRRFYEQYF
TRBJ2-3	TRBD2	TRBV6-1	few	TGTGCCAGCAGTCGACTAGCGGGAGGAGATACGCAGTATTTT	CASSRLAGGDTQYF
TRBJ2-3	TRBD2	TRBV20-1	many	TGCAGTGCTGAAGACGGGAGGTCCACAGATACGCAGTATTTT	CSAEDGRSTDTQYF
TRBJ2-7	.	TRBV28	.	TGTGCCAGCAGACCCGCCCCGTTCATGTCCCCCTCCTACGAGCAGTACTTC	CASRPAPFMSPSYEQYF
TRBJ1-1	.	TRBV5-1	few	TGCGCCAGCAGCTATGATGACAGGCGCAACACTGAAGCTTTCTTT	CASSYDDRRNTEAFF
TRBJ2-7	.	TRBV19	many	TGTGCCAGTAGTTCGAAGCAGACCTACGAGCAGTACTTC	CASSSKQTYEQYF
TRBJ1-5	.	TRBV18	many	TGTGCCAGCTCACGTTCAATACCAGGGAATCAGCCCCAGCATTTT	CASSRSIPGNQPQHF
TRBJ2-3	.	TRBV27	many	TGTGCCAGCACTTCCCTTGGCGGAGGCACAGATACGCAGTATTTT	CASTSLGGGTDTQYF
TRBJ1-2	TRBD1	TRBV15	few	TGTGCCACCAGCAGACAGGGGGACTATGGCTACACCTTC	CATSRQGDYGYTF
TRBJ2-1	.	TRBV29-1	few	TGCAGCCTTCTTACCCTTAGCGGCTCCTACAATGAGCAGTTCTTC	CSLLTLSGSYNEQFF
TRBJ2-1	TRBD2	TRBV7-7	.	TGTGCCAGCAGCTCCTCCCATGATATTGGACTAGCGGAGTACAATGAGCAGTTCTTC	CASSSSHDIGLAEYNEQFF
TRBJ2-3	TRBD2	TRBV29-1	.	TGCAGCGTTGAGGGCGGGAGGCCTACGGCCGCAGATACGCAGTATTTT	CSVEGGRPTAADTQYF
TRBJ2-6	TRBD2	TRBV28	few	TGTGCCAGCAGTTTATGGCGGGAGGGGGCCAACGTCCTGACTTTC	CASSLWREGANVLTF
TRBJ2-3	TRBD2	TRBV20-1	.	TGCAGTGCTACTCGCGGGAGGACAGATACGCAGTATTTT	CSATRGRTDTQYF
TRBJ2-3	.	TRBV18	many	TGTGCCAGCTCACCAGTTCTGGACAGAGCCACAGATACGCAGTATTTT	CASSPVLDRATDTQYF
TRBJ2-1	TRBD2	TRBV29-1	few	TGCAGCGTCAAAAACCCTAGCGGCTCCTACAATGAGCAGTTCTTC	CSVKNPSGSYNEQFF
TRBJ2-7	TRBD2	TRBV20-1	many	TGCAGTGCCGAGGAGCGGGACTACTACGAGCAGTACTTC	CSAEERDYYEQYF
TRBJ2-3	TRBD2	TRBV7-2	.	TGTGCCAGCAGCTCGCTTAGACTAGCGGGCACAGATACGCAGTATTTT	CASSSLRLAGTDTQYF
TRBJ2-7	TRBD1	TRBV12-3/TRBV12-4	few	TGTGCCAGCATCCTGGGACAGGGGGCTCACGAGCAGTACTTC	CASILGQGAHEQYF
TRBJ2-7	TRBD1	TRBV2	.	TGTGCCAGCAGATACTCAGCCGGGACAGTTGCCTACGAGCAGTACTTC	CASRYSAGTVAYEQYF